The entry below gives a single T cell receptor (beta chain) sequence along with its context. Its matching antigen is unknown. The data belong to a study of CD8+ T cells in alopecia areata. Broader study findings: Clonality in lesional scalp, especially alopecia totalis/universalis, exceeded that of normal scalp. Scalp data also include sequences from resident alphabeta T cells of normal skin.

cDNA reverse transcribed from extracted RNA served as the sequencing template. Profiled with immunoSEQ multiplex PCR; TCRdb holds only in-frame clones, not every one. The data show about 200,000 clones, with under 75% seen just once and 1.6% held by the top ten. The treatment: oral pan-JAK inhibitor, 5-10 mg twice daily. This clonotype was obtained from a human donor with alopecia areata. Source: CD4+ T cells sorted from blood, taken at week 4, from a patient treated with tofacitinib.

The CDR3 nucleotides are TGCGCCAGCAGCTTATTCACCCAGGGTTCGGCCGGGGAGCTGTTTTTT. The encoded protein is CASSLFTQGSAGELFF. This rearrangement joins TRBV5-1 to TRBJ2-2; TRBD1 is a possible D gene (5 bases). Per the germline V gene, CDR1 is SGHRS and CDR2 is YFSETQ. This CDR3 is 16 amino acids long. The V gene lost 2 bases and the J gene lost 6 bases, with 17 bases spanning the gap.